One and the same sample provided the 3 T cell receptor beta chains below, sequenced in a study of blood T cells in healthy people across ages. Primed by a sample-barcoded 5' primer and a J-beta primer mix, a second PCR proceeded for roughly 6 to 12 cycles. TCRdb called the 5' RACE reads again in MiXCR, with one record for every CDR3 protein. The profile shows some 760,000 distinct CDR3 sequences, roughly 25% of them singletons. These sequences were also reported in another study, on T cells of mothers and their children.

Sequenced material: blood. The receptors shown here come from a boy younger than 18 in good health.

The chain recombines TRBV20-1 with TRBJ2-3; D not certain. Deletions cut 4 bases from V and 2 bases from J, with 13 bases between. Germline CDR1 is DFQATT and CDR2 is SNEGSKA (reference sequence). This CDR3 has 14 residues. The CDR3 reads CSAMDQLPTDTQYF. CDR3 bases: TGCAGTGCTATGGACCAATTGCCCACAGATACGCAGTATTTT.

V usage is TRBV5-1 and J usage is TRBJ2-1; D is undetermined. V gave up 3 bases and J gave up 0 bases, with 10 bases separating them. The germline CDR1 and CDR2 sequences are SGHRS and YFSETQ. The CDR3 is made up of 15 amino acids. As DNA, the CDR3 is TGCGCCAGCAGCTCCAAGCGTAGCTCCTACAATGAGCAGTTCTTC. Protein sequence: CASSSKRSSYNEQFF.

The table lists this clonotype with a few counts. The gene calls are TRBV12-3 or TRBV12-4 and TRBJ2-1; D may be TRBD1 (6 bases). Trimming took 9 bases from V and 7 from J, leaving 13 bases between them. The CDR3 has 12 residues. CDR3 bases: TGTGCCAGTGTACAGGGCGTAAATGAGCAGTTCTTC. Encoded protein: CASVQGVNEQFF.